The rows below give T cell receptor beta chains drawn from one sample of a study of T cell changes during pregnancy in multiple sclerosis. The method was immunoSEQ multiplex PCR; TCRdb's version includes in-frame clones alone and lacks a portion of them. The data hold about 34,000 clones, with just over 90% observed a single time. Sequenced material: CD8+ T cells from peripheral blood mononuclear cells, taken in the second trimester of pregnancy. Receptors originate from a female donor with multiple sclerosis, enrolled in a pregnancy study. The CDR3 runs from the conserved cysteine through the conserved F or W. The D gene is left open where the match is weak. Clone size is given for some rows only: seen once, a few or many times, or a class if the clone is expanded.

TRBV19	.	.	TRBJ2-7	CASSAGNSYEQYF	TGTGCCAGTAGTGCGGGAAACTCCTACGAGCAGTACTTC
TRBV4-3	TRBD2	.	TRBJ2-1	CASSQELAGVGFEPYNEQFF	TGCGCCAGCAGCCAAGAACTAGCGGGAGTGGGCTTCGAGCCCTACAATGAGCAGTTCTTC
TRBV27	.	.	TRBJ2-7	CASSLSGRDASYEQYF	TGTGCCAGCAGTTTAAGCGGGCGGGACGCCTCCTACGAGCAGTACTTC
TRBV5-6	TRBD1	.	TRBJ1-1	CASSLKGQGWLDTEAFF	TGTGCCAGCAGCTTAAAAGGACAGGGATGGTTGGACACTGAAGCTTTCTTT
TRBV7-9	.	once	TRBJ1-1	CASSLREGRNTEAFF	TGTGCCAGCAGCCTCCGGGAGGGGAGGAACACTGAAGCTTTCTTT
TRBV5-8	TRBD1	.	TRBJ1-5	CASSSGQEAGQPQHF	TGTGCCAGCAGCTCGGGACAGGAGGCGGGTCAGCCCCAGCATTTT
TRBV7-6	TRBD2	.	TRBJ2-7	CASSLVGLADEQYF	TGTGCCAGCAGCTTAGTTGGACTAGCGGACGAGCAGTACTTC
TRBV6-6	.	.	TRBJ2-5	CASSYSAVQETQYF	TGTGCCAGCAGTTACTCTGCGGTCCAAGAGACCCAGTACTTC
TRBV10-3	.	.	TRBJ2-2	CAITPGNTGELFF	TGTGCCATCACCCCGGGTAACACCGGGGAGCTGTTTTTT
TRBV11-2	.	.	TRBJ1-2	CASSSHSPYGYTF	TGTGCCAGCAGCTCTCATAGCCCCTACGGCTACACCTTC
TRBV4-1	.	.	TRBJ2-7	CASSQDRLARTYEQYF	TGCGCCAGCAGCCAAGACAGGCTAGCGCGAACCTACGAGCAGTACTTC
TRBV19	.	once	TRBJ2-7	CASSSLEMNYEQYF	TGTGCCAGTAGTAGTTTAGAGATGAACTACGAGCAGTACTTC
TRBV9	TRBD2	.	TRBJ2-7	CASSSSGRSYEQYF	TGTGCCAGCAGTTCTAGCGGGAGATCCTACGAGCAGTACTTC
TRBV28	.	few	TRBJ1-2	CASRLQPGAGGYTF	TGTGCCAGCAGACTTCAGCCAGGGGCTGGTGGCTACACCTTC
TRBV28	TRBD2	.	TRBJ2-1	CASSLFSGSFNEQFF	TGTGCCAGCAGTTTATTTAGCGGGAGTTTTAATGAGCAGTTCTTC
TRBV19	.	.	TRBJ2-4	CATGQLRGDIQYF	TGTGCCACGGGACAACTTCGAGGGGACATTCAGTACTTC
TRBV5-5	TRBD2	.	TRBJ2-7	CASSLGLAGGYEQYF	TGTGCCAGCAGCCTGGGACTAGCGGGAGGGTACGAGCAGTACTTC
TRBV21-1	.	.	TRBJ2-7	CASSLRTGGSEQYF	TGTGCCAGCAGCCTACGTACAGGGGGTTCCGAGCAGTACTTC
TRBV19	TRBD1	once	TRBJ2-7	CASSIRDSHITYEQYF	TGTGCCAGTAGTATCCGGGACAGTCATATAACCTACGAGCAGTACTTC
TRBV27	TRBD1	.	TRBJ2-5	CASGQGSFQETQYF	TGTGCCAGCGGACAGGGGAGCTTCCAAGAGACCCAGTACTTC
TRBV10-3	TRBD1	.	TRBJ1-2	CAISGGQLIHYGYTF	TGTGCCATCAGTGGGGGACAGCTAATCCACTATGGCTACACCTTC
TRBV11-2	TRBD1	.	TRBJ2-7	CASSFGLGQTYEQYF	TGTGCCAGCAGCTTCGGGCTGGGACAGACCTACGAGCAGTACTTC
TRBV6-5	TRBD2	.	TRBJ2-7	CASSYVWTSGMNEQYF	TGTGCCAGCAGTTACGTTTGGACTAGCGGGATGAACGAGCAGTACTTC
TRBV7-2	.	.	TRBJ2-7	CASSPIEAEAYEQYF	TGTGCCAGCAGCCCCATAGAGGCAGAGGCCTACGAGCAGTACTTC
TRBV7-9	.	.	TRBJ1-2	CASSLDSYGYTF	TGTGCCAGCAGCTTAGATTCTTATGGCTACACCTTC
TRBV28	.	.	TRBJ2-7	CASSFSGSYEQYF	TGTGCCAGCAGTTTCAGCGGCTCCTACGAGCAGTACTTC
TRBV19	.	.	TRBJ1-2	CASHSAGAEPYGYTF	TGTGCCAGTCATTCGGCGGGGGCGGAACCCTATGGCTACACCTTC
TRBV5-6	TRBD1	.	TRBJ1-5	CASSSRDRDNQPQHF	TGTGCCAGCAGCTCACGGGACAGGGATAATCAGCCCCAGCATTTT
TRBV5-1	TRBD1	.	TRBJ1-3	CASSSRRDSGNTIYF	TGCGCCAGCAGCTCCCGCCGGGACAGCGGAAACACCATATATTTT
TRBV2	TRBD2	.	TRBJ2-3	CASNLLAGGPLGTDTQYF	TGTGCCAGCAACCTACTAGCGGGAGGCCCTCTGGGCACAGATACGCAGTATTTT
TRBV13	.	.	TRBJ2-1	CASSGGRASYNEQFF	TGTGCCAGCAGCGGGGGCAGGGCCTCCTACAATGAGCAGTTCTTC
TRBV13	.	.	TRBJ1-2	CASSVDSYGYTF	TGTGCCAGCAGCGTTGACAGCTATGGCTACACCTTC
TRBV5-4	.	.	TRBJ2-2	CASSHGPNTGELFF	TGTGCCAGCAGCCACGGTCCTAACACCGGGGAGCTGTTTTTT
TRBV23-1	.	.	TRBJ1-3	CASSRAGTPGNTIYF	TGCGCCAGCAGTAGGGCCGGGACACCTGGAAACACCATATATTTT
TRBV27	TRBD1	.	TRBJ2-7	CASSPGTGYEQYF	TGTGCCAGCAGTCCAGGGACAGGATACGAGCAGTACTTC
TRBV5-1	TRBD2	.	TRBJ2-1	CASSPEAGGHYNEQFF	TGCGCCAGCAGCCCTGAAGCGGGAGGGCATTACAATGAGCAGTTCTTC
TRBV29-1	TRBD1	.	TRBJ1-5	CSVEEGTGGNQPQHF	TGCAGCGTTGAAGAGGGGACAGGGGGCAATCAGCCCCAGCATTTT
TRBV4-2	.	.	TRBJ2-7	CASSSGYRGTSYEQYF	TGTGCCAGCAGCTCCGGTTATCGGGGGACCTCCTACGAGCAGTACTTC
TRBV28	TRBD1	.	TRBJ2-5	CASSPTGGAGETQYF	TGTGCCAGCAGCCCCACAGGGGGCGCAGGGGAGACCCAGTACTTC
TRBV4-1	TRBD1	.	TRBJ1-5	CASSQGDRGYGNQPQHF	TGCGCCAGCAGCCAAGGGGACAGGGGGTACGGCAATCAGCCCCAGCATTTT